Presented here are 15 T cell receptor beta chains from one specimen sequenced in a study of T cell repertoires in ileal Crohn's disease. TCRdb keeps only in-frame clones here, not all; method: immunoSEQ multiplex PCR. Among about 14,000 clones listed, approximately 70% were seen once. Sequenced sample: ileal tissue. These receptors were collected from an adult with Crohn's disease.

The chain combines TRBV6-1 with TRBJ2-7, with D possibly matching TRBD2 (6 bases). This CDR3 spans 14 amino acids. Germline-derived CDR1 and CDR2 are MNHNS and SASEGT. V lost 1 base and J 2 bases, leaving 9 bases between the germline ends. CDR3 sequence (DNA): TGTGCCAGCAGTGAAGTTGGGGAGGCCTACGAGCAGTACTTC. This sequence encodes CASSEVGEAYEQYF.

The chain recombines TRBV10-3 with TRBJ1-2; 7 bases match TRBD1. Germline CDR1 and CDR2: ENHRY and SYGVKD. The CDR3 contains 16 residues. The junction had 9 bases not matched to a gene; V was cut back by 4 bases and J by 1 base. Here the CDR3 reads CAISANEGAFNYGYTF. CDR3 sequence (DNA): TGTGCCATCAGTGCGAATGAGGGGGCCTTTAACTATGGCTACACCTTC.

The CDR3 nucleotides read TGTGCCAGCAGCTTTGGAATAAACACAGATACGCAGTATTTT. It encodes CASSFGINTDTQYF. This chain connects TRBV5-5 to TRBJ2-3; no definite D call. The CDR3 totals 14 residues. Germline V CDR1 and CDR2: SGHKS, YYEKEE (reference sequence). With 2 bases removed from V and 2 bases from J, the gap between germline ends came to 9 bases.

This CDR3 reads CASEPTDAGGPREQFF. The CDR3 DNA is TGTGCCAGCGAGCCTACTGACGCGGGGGGGCCTCGGGAGCAGTTCTTC. The chain recombines TRBV28 with TRBJ2-1, with 9 positions matching TRBD2. CDR1 and CDR2 (germline): MDHEN, SYDVKM. With V trimmed by 8 bases and J by 10 bases, 18 bases remained unmatched. The CDR3 has 16 residues.

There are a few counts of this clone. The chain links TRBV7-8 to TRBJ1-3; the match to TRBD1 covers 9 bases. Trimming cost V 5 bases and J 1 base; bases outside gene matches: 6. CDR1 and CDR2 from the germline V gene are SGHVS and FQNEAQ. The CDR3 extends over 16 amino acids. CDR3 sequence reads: CASSQGGQGSGNTIYF. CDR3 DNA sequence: TGTGCCAGCAGCCAGGGGGGACAGGGTTCTGGAAACACCATATATTTT.

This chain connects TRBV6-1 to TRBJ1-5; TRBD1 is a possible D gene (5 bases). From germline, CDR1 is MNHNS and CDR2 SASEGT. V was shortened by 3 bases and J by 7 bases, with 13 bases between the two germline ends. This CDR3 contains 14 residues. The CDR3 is CASSDRDELQPQHF. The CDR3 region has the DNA TGTGCCAGCAGTGACAGGGATGAATTGCAGCCCCAGCATTTT.

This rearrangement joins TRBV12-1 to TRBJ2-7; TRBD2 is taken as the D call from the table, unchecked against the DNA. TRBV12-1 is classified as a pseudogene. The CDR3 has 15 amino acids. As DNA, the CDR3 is TGTGCCAGCAGCCTCCCCGGGACTACCCCCTACGAGCAGTACTTC. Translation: CASSLPGTTPYEQYF.

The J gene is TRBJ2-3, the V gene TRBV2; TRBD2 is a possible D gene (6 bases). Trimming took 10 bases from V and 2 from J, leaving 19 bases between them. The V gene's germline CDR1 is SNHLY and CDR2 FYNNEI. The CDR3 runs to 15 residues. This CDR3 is CATSKAGNPTDTQYF. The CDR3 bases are TGTGCCACCTCCAAGGCGGGGAACCCCACAGATACGCAGTATTTT.

This CDR3 reads CASSRDRGGEQYF. The CDR3 nucleotides read TGTGCCTCCAGCCGGGACAGGGGAGGCGAGCAGTACTTC. V and J are TRBV19 and TRBJ2-7; 10 nucleotides align to TRBD1. The junction had 10 bases not matched to a gene; V was cut back by 11 bases and J by 6 bases. From germline, CDR1 is LNHDA and CDR2 SQIVND (reference sequence). The CDR3 loop spans 13 amino acids.

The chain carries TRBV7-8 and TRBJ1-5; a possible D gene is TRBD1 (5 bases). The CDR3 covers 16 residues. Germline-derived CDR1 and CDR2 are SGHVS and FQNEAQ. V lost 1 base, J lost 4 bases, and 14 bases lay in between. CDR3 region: CASSLEAVGGNQPQHF. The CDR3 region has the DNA TGTGCCAGCAGCTTAGAAGCGGTGGGGGGAAATCAGCCCCAGCATTTT.

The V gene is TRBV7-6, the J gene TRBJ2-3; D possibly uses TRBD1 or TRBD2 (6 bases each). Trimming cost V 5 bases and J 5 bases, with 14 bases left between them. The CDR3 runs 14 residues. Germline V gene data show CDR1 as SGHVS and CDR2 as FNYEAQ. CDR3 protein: CASSQNGGRDTQYF. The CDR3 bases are TGTGCCAGCAGCCAGAACGGGGGCCGAGATACGCAGTATTTT.

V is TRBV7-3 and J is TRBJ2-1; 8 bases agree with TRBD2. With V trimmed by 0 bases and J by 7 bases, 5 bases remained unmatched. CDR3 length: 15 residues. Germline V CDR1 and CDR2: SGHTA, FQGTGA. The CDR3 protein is CASSLTAGAGNEQFF. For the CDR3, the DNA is TGTGCCAGCAGCTTAACAGCGGGGGCGGGGAATGAGCAGTTCTTC. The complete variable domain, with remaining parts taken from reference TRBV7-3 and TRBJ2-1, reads GAGVSQTPSNKVTEKGKYVELRCDPISGHTALYWYRQSLGQGPEFLIYFQGTGAADDSGLPNDRFFAVRPEGSVSTLKIQRTERGDSAVYLCASSLTAGAGNEQFFGPGTRLTVL.

The CDR3, as DNA: TGTGCCACCAGCAGAGAATGGGGGGGGGCTAATACGCAGTATTTT. Its translation is CATSREWGGANTQYF. The chain uses TRBV15 and TRBJ2-3; a possible D gene is TRBD2 (7 bases). Germline assignment: CDR1 LNHNV and CDR2 YYDKDF (reference sequence). The length of the CDR3 is 15 residues. V lost 0 bases to trimming and J lost 7 bases, with 14 bases between them.

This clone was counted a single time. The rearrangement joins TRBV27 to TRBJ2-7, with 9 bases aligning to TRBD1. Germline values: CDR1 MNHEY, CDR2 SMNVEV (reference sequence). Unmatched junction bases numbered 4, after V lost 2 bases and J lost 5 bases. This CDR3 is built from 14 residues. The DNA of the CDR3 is TGTGCCAGCAGTTTAAGACAGGGGGGCCACGAGCAGTACTTC. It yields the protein CASSLRQGGHEQYF.

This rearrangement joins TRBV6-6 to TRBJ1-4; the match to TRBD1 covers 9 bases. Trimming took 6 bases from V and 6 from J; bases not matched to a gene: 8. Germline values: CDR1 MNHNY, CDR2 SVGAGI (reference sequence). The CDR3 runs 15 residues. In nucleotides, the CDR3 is TGTGCCAGCAGCGAAACAGGGGGCAGGGATGAAAAACTGTTTTTT. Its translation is CASSETGGRDEKLFF.